This T cell receptor beta chain was profiled in a study of T cells in Graves' hyperthyroidism and ophthalmopathy. Amplification targeted TCR beta CDR3 regions from RNA transcripts. The primer set for the first-round RT-PCR of the TCR CDR3 was HTBI. TCRdb reprocessed the multiplex PCR reads via MiXCR and lists one record per CDR3 protein. The table includes about 300,000 distinct CDR3 sequences, less than 30% detected once. The length of the CDR3 is 14 residues. V lost 5 bases, J lost 7 bases, and 8 bases stayed unmatched. CDR1 and CDR2 (germline): MNHNS, SASEGT. The chain joins TRBV6-1 to TRBJ1-5; 7 bases line up with TRBD1. The TCR sequence derives from a man aged 35 to 55 with Graves' hyperthyroidism that later progressed to Graves' ophthalmopathy. Sequencing was carried out using blood. Written as DNA, the CDR3 is TGTGCCAGCAGTCCTCAGGGGGGCGGGCAGCCCCAGCATTTT. It codes for CASSPQGGGQPQHF.